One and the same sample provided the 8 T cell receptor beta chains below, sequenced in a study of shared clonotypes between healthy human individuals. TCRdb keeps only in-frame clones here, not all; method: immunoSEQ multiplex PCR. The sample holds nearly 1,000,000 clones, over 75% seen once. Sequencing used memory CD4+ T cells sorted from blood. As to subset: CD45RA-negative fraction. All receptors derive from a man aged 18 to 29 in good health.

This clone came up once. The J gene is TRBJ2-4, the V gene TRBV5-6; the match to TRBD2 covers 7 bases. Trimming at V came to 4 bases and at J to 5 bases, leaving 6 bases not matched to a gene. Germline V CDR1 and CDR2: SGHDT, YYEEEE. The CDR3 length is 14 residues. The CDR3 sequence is CASSPGTTQNIQYF. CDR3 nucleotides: TGTGCCAGCAGCCCTGGGACTACGCAAAACATTCAGTACTTC.

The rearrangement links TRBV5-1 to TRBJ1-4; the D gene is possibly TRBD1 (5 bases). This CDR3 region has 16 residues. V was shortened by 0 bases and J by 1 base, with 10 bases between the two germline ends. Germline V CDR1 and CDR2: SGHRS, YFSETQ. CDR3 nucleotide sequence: TGCGCCAGCAGCTTGGGGTCGACAGAAACTAATGAAAAACTGTTTTTT. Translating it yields CASSLGSTETNEKLFF.

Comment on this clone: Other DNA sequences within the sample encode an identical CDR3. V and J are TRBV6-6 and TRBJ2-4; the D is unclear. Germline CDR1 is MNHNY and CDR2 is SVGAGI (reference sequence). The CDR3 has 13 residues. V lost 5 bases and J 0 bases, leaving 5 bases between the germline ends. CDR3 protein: CASSQLAKNIQYF. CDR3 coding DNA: TGTGCCAGCAGTCAACTAGCCAAAAACATTCAGTACTTC.

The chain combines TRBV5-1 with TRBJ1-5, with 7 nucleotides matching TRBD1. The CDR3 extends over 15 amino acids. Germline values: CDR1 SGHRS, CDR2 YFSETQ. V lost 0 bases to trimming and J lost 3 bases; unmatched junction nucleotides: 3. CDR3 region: CASSLEGQSNQPQHF. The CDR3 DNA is TGCGCCAGCAGCTTGGAGGGACAGTCCAATCAGCCCCAGCATTTT.

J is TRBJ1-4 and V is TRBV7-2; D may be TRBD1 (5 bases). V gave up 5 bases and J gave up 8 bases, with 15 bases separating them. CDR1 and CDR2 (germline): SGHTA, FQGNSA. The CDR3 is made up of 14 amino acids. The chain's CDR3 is CASSRRVNLEKLFF. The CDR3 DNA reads TGTGCCAGCAGCCGCAGGGTTAATCTGGAAAAACTGTTTTTT.

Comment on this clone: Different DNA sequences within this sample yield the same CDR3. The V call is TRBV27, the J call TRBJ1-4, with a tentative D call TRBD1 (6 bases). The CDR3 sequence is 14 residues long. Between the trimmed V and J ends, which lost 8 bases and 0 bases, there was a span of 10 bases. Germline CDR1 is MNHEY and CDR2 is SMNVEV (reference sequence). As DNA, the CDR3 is TGTGCCAGCGGTAGGACAGCAACTAATGAAAAACTGTTTTTT. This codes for CASGRTATNEKLFF.

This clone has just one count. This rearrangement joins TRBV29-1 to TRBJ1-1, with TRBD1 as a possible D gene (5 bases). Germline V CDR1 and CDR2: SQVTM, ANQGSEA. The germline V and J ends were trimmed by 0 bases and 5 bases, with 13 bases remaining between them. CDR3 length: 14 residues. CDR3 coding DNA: TGCAGCGTTGAAGAGGGCTCAGGGAGGACTGAAGCTTTCTTT. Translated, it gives CSVEEGSGRTEAFF. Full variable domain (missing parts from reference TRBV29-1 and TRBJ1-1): SAVISQKPSRDICQRGTSLTIQCQVDSQVTMMFWYRQQPGQSLTLIATANQGSEATYESGFVIDKFPISRPNLTFSTLTVSNMSPEDSSIYLCSVEEGSGRTEAFFGQGTRLTVV.

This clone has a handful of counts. Here the CDR3 DNA reads TGTGCCAGTAGTATAGAACAGGGAAGCCCCCAAGCTTTCTTT. Its protein product is CASSIEQGSPQAFF. V and J are TRBV19 and TRBJ1-1; TRBD1 might be the D (6 bases). CDR3 length equals 14 residues. Germline values: CDR1 LNHDA, CDR2 SQIVND (reference sequence). Trimming cost V 0 bases and J 9 bases, with 14 bases left between them. Using reference TRBV19 and TRBJ1-1 for the parts outside the CDR3, the full variable domain is DGGITQSPKYLFRKEGQNVTLSCEQNLNHDAMYWYRQDPGQGLRLIYYSQIVNDFQKGDIAEGYSVSREKKESFPLTVTSAQKNPTAFYLCASSIEQGSPQAFFGQGTRLTVV.